This T cell receptor (beta chain) was found in a study of shared clonotypes between healthy human individuals. Study-wide results and caveats: Collection of samples was limited to blood; tissue repertoires likely differ. Four donors had about 5% of their naive CD4 clonotypes in common.

Negatively enriched CD4+ T cells were divided by CD45RA into naive and memory. Sorted-subset replicate PCR reactions were performed with about 200 ng DNA, corresponding to 30,000 or so T cell genomes. Here immunoSEQ multiplex PCR was the method, and the copy in TCRdb shows in-frame clones only, minus some. The sample includes under 1,100,000 clones, around 78% of them seen just once. Germline CDR1 reads LGHNA; CDR2 reads YNFKEQ. The V and J ends lost 2 bases and 8 bases, in that order; junction bases with no gene match: 8. The CDR3 is made up of 17 amino acids. Remarks on this clone: Its antigen is unknown.

The sequencing sample was made of memory CD4+ T cells from PBMCs. The subset: CD45RA-negative fraction. V and J are TRBV4-2 and TRBJ2-1, with 14 positions matching TRBD2. This clonotype was sampled from a man aged 18 to 29 in good health. Some clones in this sample may be carry-over from other donors' samples. CDR3 protein: CASSQTGTSGSSDEQFF. CDR3 DNA sequence: TGTGCCAGCAGCCAAACCGGGACTAGCGGGAGTAGCGATGAGCAGTTCTTC.